This T cell receptor (beta chain) was sequenced during a study of T-cell memory formation after mild COVID-19. Findings and limits, study-wide: Whether second-wave clones peaking at day 37 were SARS-CoV-2 specific went unconfirmed. The finding that pre-infection memory included some responding clones suggested that cross-reactive memory joined.

This clonotype has more than one count but fewer than ten. What it recognizes is unknown. TCRdb re-called the 5' RACE reads through MiXCR, storing one row per CDR3 protein. The sample includes approximately 210,000 distinct CDR3 sequences, about 27% of them seen just once. Trimming took off 2 bases at V and 4 bases at J, with 6 bases between the two ends. From germline, CDR1 is KGHSH and CDR2 LQKENI. The CDR3 covers 12 residues. The sequencing input was PBMCs or a T cell subset sorted from them (not recorded which). This sequence joins TRBV18 and TRBJ2-7; D assignment may be TRBD1 or TRBD2 (5 bases each). This sequence was found in an adult woman who had mild COVID-19 (a few samples of this study predate the infection). Cell type and time point are not known. For the CDR3, the DNA is TGTGCCAGCTCACCAGGGGGTTACGAGCAGTACTTC. The encoded protein is CASSPGGYEQYF.